This T cell receptor beta chain was captured by sequencing in a study of T cell repertoires in cytomegalovirus infection. Study at large: Recently identified HLA-C-restricted CMV epitopes and well-studied HLA-B-restricted CMV epitopes were used by the study.

The CDR3 is 13 amino acids. Germline CDR1 is SEHNR and CDR2 is FQNEAQ (reference sequence). Trimming took off 4 bases at V and 4 bases at J, with 10 bases between the two ends. For this clonotype: What it recognizes is unknown.

TCRdb ran MiXCR on the reads and lists one entry per CDR3 protein. Of about 770,000 distinct CDR3 sequences detected, approximately 32% appear once; the ten largest clones hold over 10%. Study-wide findings and caveats: Cumulative frequency (of public TCR beta family members) identified carriers of CMV plus the relevant HLA.

Sequencing was performed on cultured CD8+ T cells from PBMCs, taken from culture after CMV antigen stimulation. The TCR sequence derives from a human donor in good health (CMV status not recorded). Some clones in this sample may be carry-over from other donors' samples. The genes are TRBV7-9 and TRBJ1-2; a possible D gene is TRBD1 (6 bases). The CDR3 here is CASSSDRTYGYTF. In nucleotides, the CDR3 is TGTGCCAGCAGCTCCGACAGGACCTATGGCTACACCTTC.